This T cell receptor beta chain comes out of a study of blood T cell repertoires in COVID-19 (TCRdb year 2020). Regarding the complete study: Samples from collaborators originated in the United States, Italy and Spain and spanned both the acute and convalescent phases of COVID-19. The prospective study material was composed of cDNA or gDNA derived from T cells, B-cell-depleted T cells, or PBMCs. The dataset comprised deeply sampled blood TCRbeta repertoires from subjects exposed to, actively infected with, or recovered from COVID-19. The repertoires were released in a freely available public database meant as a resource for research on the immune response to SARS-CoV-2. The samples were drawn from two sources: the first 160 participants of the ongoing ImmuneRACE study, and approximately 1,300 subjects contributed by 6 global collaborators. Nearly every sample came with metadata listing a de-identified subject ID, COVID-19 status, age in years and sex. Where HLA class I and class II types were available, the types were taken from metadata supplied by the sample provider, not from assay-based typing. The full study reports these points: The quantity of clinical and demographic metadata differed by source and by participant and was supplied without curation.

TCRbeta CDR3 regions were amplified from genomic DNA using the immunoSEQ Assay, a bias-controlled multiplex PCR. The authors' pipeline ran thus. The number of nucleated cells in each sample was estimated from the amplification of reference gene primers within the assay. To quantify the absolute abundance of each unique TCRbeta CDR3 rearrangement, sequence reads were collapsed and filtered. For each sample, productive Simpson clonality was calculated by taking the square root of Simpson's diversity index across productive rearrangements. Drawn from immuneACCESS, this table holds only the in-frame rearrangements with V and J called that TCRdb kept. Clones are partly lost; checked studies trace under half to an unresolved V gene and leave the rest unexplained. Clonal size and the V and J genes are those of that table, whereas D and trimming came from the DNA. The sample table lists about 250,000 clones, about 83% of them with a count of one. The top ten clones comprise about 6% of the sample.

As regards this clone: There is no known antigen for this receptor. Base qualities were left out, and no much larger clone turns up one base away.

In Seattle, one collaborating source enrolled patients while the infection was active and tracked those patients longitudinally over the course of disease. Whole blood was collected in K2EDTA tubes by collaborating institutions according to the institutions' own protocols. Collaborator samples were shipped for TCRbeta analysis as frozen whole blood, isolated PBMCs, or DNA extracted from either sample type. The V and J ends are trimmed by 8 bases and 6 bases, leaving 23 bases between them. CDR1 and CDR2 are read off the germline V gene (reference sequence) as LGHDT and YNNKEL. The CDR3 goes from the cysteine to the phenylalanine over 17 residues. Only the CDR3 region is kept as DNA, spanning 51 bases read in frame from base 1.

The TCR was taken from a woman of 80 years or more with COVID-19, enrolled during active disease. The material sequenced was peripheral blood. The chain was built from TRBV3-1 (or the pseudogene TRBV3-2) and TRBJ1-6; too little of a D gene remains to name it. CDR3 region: CASRPLTGGRTNSPLHF. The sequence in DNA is TGTGCCAGCCGACCACTCACCGGAGGTCGGACTAATTCACCCCTCCACTTT.